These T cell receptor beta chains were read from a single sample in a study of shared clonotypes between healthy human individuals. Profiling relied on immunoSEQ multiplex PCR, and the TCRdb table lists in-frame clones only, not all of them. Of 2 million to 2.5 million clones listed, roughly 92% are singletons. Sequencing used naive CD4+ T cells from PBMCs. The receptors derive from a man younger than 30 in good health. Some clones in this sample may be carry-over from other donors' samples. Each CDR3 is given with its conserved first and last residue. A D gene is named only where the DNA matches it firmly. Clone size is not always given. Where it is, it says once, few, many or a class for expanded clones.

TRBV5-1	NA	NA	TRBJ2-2	TGCGCCAGTTGCCGGCAGCTAAACACCGGGGAGCTGTTTTTT	CASCRQLNTGELFF
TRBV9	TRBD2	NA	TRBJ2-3	TGTGCCAGCAGCGTCGCGCCTAGCGGGAGGAACACAGATACGCAGTATTTT	CASSVAPSGRNTDTQYF
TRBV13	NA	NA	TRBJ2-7	TGTGCCAGCAGCTTAGGACAGGGCGACGAGCAGTACTTC	CASSLGQGDEQYF
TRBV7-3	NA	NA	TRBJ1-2	TGTGCCAGCAGCCGAAGCAGGGACGAGGTTAATAACTATGGCTACACCTTC	CASSRSRDEVNNYGYTF
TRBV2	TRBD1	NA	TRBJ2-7	TGTGCCAGCAGTGAAGCGCCACAGGGGCCCCGCGAGCAGTACTTC	CASSEAPQGPREQYF
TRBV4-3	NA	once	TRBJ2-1	TGCGCCAGCAGCCAAGATCGCTCCTACAATGAGCAGTTCTTC	CASSQDRSYNEQFF
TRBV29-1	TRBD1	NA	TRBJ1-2	TGCAGCGTTGCACCTGGGACAGGGGCCTATGGCTACACCTTC	CSVAPGTGAYGYTF
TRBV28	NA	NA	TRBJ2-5	TGTGCCAGCAGTCTCCTGGGAGAGACCCAGTACTTC	CASSLLGETQYF
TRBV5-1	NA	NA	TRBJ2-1	TGCGCCAGCAACGACGGCTCCTACAATGAGCAGTTCTTC	CASNDGSYNEQFF
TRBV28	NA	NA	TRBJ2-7	TGTGCCAGCAGTTTACGCCCACATTTCGAGCAGTACTTC	CASSLRPHFEQYF
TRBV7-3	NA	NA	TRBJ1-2	TGTGCCAGCACCCTTCCCGGTGGGCATTCACCTCACGGGAACTATGGCTACACCTTC	CASTLPGGHSPHGNYGYTF
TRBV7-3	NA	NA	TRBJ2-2	TGTGCCAGCAGCTCACGACTGGCAAACACCGGGGAGCTGTTTTTT	CASSSRLANTGELFF
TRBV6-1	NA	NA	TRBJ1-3	TGTGCCAGCAATATTGTCGGTGGAAACACCATATATTTT	CASNIVGGNTIYF
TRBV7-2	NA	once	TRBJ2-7	TGTGCCAGCAGCTTATTCGCCGGGAGTAGCGAGCAGTACTTC	CASSLFAGSSEQYF
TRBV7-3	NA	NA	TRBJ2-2	TGTGCCAGCAGCTTAGCGGGGGCCCACACCGGGGAGCTGTTTTTT	CASSLAGAHTGELFF
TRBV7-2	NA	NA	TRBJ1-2	TGTGCCAGCAACCGAGGGGGGGCGGGGGCCCGACCCAACTATGGCTACACCTTC	CASNRGGAGARPNYGYTF
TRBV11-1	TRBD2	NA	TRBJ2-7	TGTGCCAGCAGCACGTCCCCCTCTAGCGGCCCAACCTACGAGCAGTACTTC	CASSTSPSSGPTYEQYF
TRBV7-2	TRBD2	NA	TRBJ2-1	TGTGCCAGCAGTCCGTCATTAGCGGGAGGGCCTGGCCATGAGCAGTTCTTC	CASSPSLAGGPGHEQFF
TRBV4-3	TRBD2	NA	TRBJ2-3	TGCGCCAGCAGCCAAGATCTAGCGGGGTTCACAGATACGCAGTATTTT	CASSQDLAGFTDTQYF
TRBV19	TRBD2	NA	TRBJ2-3	TGTGCCAGTAGGGGACTACAGAATATATACACAGATACGCAGTATTTT	CASRGLQNIYTDTQYF
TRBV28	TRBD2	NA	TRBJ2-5	TGTGCCAGCAGAACCCCCGGGACTAGCTGGGAGACCCAGTACTTC	CASRTPGTSWETQYF
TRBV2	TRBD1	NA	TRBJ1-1	TGTGCCAGCAGGGGACAGCAGGGACAGGGGATTGAAGCTTTCTTT	CASRGQQGQGIEAFF
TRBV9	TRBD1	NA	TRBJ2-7	TGTGCCAGCAGCGCCGGGACAGGTATCTCCTACGAGCAGTACTTC	CASSAGTGISYEQYF
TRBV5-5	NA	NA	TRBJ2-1	TGTGCCAGCAGCTTGGGAGGCGGTGGCGCTGAGCAGTTCTTC	CASSLGGGGAEQFF
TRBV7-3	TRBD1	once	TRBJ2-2	TGTGCCAGCAGCTCCCAAGGGACAGGGGGTAGCGGGGAGCTGTTTTTT	CASSSQGTGGSGELFF
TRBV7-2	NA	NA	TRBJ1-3	TGTGCCAGCAGCCCATCGATGACAGACTCTGGAAACACCATATATTTT	CASSPSMTDSGNTIYF
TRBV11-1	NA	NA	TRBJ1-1	TGTGCCAGCACCCAGCGGGTCGCTACCTCTGAAGCTTTCTTT	CASTQRVATSEAFF
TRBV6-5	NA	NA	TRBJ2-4	TGTGCCAGCACGGCCCCGGGGGCCAAAAACATTCAGTACTTC	CASTAPGAKNIQYF
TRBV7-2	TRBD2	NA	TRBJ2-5	TGTGCCAGCAGCTTTAATAGCGGGGCCCAAGAGACCCAGTACTTC	CASSFNSGAQETQYF
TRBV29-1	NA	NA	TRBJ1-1	TGCAGCGTTGCGGGACAACCGAACACTGAAGCTTTCTTT	CSVAGQPNTEAFF
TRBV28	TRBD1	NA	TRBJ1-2	TGTGCCAGCAGCCGATCGGAAAAGGGGGCAAAAGGCTACACCTTC	CASSRSEKGAKGYTF
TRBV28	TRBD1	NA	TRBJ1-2	TGTGCCAGCAGTGTATGGGCCTACAGGGGGGGAGTCTATGGCTACACCTTC	CASSVWAYRGGVYGYTF
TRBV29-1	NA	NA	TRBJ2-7	TGCAGCGTTGAATTGGGAACAGGGCTCTCCGAGCAGTACTTC	CSVELGTGLSEQYF
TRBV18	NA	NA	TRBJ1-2	TGTGCCAGCTCACCAGACATACCTAACTATGGCTACACCTTC	CASSPDIPNYGYTF
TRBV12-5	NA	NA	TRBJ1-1	TGTGCTAGTGCACTAACAGGGAACACTGAAGCTTTCTTT	CASALTGNTEAFF
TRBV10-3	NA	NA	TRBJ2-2	TGTGCCTCCCGGGGATGGAACACCGGGGAGCTGTTTTTT	CASRGWNTGELFF
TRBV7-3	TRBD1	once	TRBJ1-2	TGTGCCAGCAGCTTACACCCGGGACAGAACTATGGCTACACCTTC	CASSLHPGQNYGYTF
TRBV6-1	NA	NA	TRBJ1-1	TGTGCCAGCACCTTGACCCATCAGGGGACTGAAGCTTTCTTT	CASTLTHQGTEAFF
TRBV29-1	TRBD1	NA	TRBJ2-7	TGCAGCGTATCGGGACAGTACTCCTACGAGCAGTACTTC	CSVSGQYSYEQYF
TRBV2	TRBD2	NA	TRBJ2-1	TGTGCCAGCAGTGGGACTAGTTGGCGCGGCGGGGAGCAGTTCTTC	CASSGTSWRGGEQFF
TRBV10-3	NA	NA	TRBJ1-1	TGTGCCATCGGTGACAGGTTTCCGAACACTGAAGCTTTCTTT	CAIGDRFPNTEAFF
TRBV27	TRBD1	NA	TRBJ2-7	TGTGCCAGCAGTTTGAGGACAGGGGCCCGAGGGCAGTACTTC	CASSLRTGARGQYF
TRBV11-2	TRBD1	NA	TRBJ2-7	TGTGCCAGCAGCTTACCAGACAGGGGGGGTTACGAGCAGTACTTC	CASSLPDRGGYEQYF
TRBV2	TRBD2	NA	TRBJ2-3	TGTGCCAGCACTCTGCTAGCGGGAGGGCCGGCAGATACGCAGTATTTT	CASTLLAGGPADTQYF
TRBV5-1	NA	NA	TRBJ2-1	TGCGCCAGTCAACAGGTAATAGGAACCAATGAGCAGTTCTTC	CASQQVIGTNEQFF
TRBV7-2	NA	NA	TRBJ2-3	TGTGCCAGCAGCATCCGGACGGGAGATACGCAGTATTTT	CASSIRTGDTQYF
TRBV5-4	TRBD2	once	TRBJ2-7	TGTGCCAGCAGTCTGAATAGCGGGAGGGTGGGCGAGCAGTACTTC	CASSLNSGRVGEQYF
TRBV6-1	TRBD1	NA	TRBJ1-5	TGTGCCAGCCCCACTACAGGGGGGAATCAGCCCCAGCATTTT	CASPTTGGNQPQHF
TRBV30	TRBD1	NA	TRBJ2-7	TGTGCCTGGACCAAAATTGGGACAGGGGAAGACGAGCAGTACTTC	CAWTKIGTGEDEQYF
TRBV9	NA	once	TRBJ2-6	TGTGCCAGCAGCCCGAAAAGTGGACGTTTAAGCTCTGGGGCCAACGTCCTGACTTTC	CASSPKSGRLSSGANVLTF
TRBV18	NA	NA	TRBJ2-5	TGTGCCAGCTCACCCCGCCGGGACACCGAAGAGACCCAGTACTTC	CASSPRRDTEETQYF
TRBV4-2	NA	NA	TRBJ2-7	TGTGCCAGCAGCCTCCAGGTACAGGGCTACGAGCAGTACTTC	CASSLQVQGYEQYF
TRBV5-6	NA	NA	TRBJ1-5	TGTGCCAGCAGCTTGGGGCCAGATCAGCCCCAGCATTTT	CASSLGPDQPQHF
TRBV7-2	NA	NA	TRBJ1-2	TGTGCCAGCAGCGCCTCTTGGGGCAGCCTAAATAGCTACACCTTC	CASSASWGSLNSYTF
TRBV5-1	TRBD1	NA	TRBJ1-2	TGCGCCAGCAGCCAGACCCGGGGACAGCGTGGTGGCTACACCTTC	CASSQTRGQRGGYTF
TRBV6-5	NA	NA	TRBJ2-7	TGTGCCAGCAGCGCCCCAGGATCCCGATGGGACGAGCAGTACTTC	CASSAPGSRWDEQYF
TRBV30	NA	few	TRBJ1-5	TGTGCCTGGAGTGTAGTGAACAATCAGCCCCAGCATTTT	CAWSVVNNQPQHF
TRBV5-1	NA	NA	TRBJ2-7	TGCGCCAGCACCTCTACAGGGAGCTCCTACGAGCAGTACTTC	CASTSTGSSYEQYF
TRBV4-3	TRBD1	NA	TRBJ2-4	TGCGCCAGCAGCCAGGAAGGGGGCCAGGGGAAACTAGCCAAAAACATTCAGTACTTC	CASSQEGGQGKLAKNIQYF
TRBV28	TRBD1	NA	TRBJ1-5	TGTGCCAGCACCGTTGATTCCAGGGGGCGGCCCCAGCATTTT	CASTVDSRGRPQHF